The clone carrying this T cell receptor beta chain is a singleton in its sample. Its specificity is unknown. The entry originates in a study of cytomegalovirus exposure and HLA in healthy donors. Primers: 60 Vbeta forward and 13 Jbeta reverse. Produced via immunoSEQ multiplex PCR; TCRdb's table is partial and in-frame only. The sample shows 150,000 to 200,000 clones, around 86% of them seen only once. Study results and caveats: For most subjects, TCR beta sequences were reported to predict HLA-A and HLA-B alleles with accuracy. Listed as cytomegalovirus-associated were 150 or so TCR beta chains. Being productive about 87% or about 30% of the time was typical of most TCR beta V segments in an earlier analysis.

Germline CDR1 SGHVS, CDR2 FNYEAQ. V lost 5 bases and J lost 2; bases outside the gene matches: 5. This CDR3 spans 15 amino acids. This receptor was obtained from a human donor in good health. J is TRBJ2-7 and V is TRBV7-6; 11 nucleotides match TRBD2. Input material: PBMCs. This CDR3 reads CASSQLAGATYEQYF. The CDR3 DNA is TGTGCCAGCAGCCAACTAGCGGGGGCGACCTACGAGCAGTACTTC.